This TCR beta chain was documented in a study of T-cell memory formation after mild COVID-19. Constant-segment primers served in 5'RACE that generated TCR alpha and TCR beta cDNA libraries bearing sample barcodes and UMIs. TCRdb fed the 5' RACE reads into MiXCR, producing one record per CDR3 protein. The sample holds about 470,000 distinct CDR3 sequences, about 23% seen once. The CDR3 loop spans 13 amino acids. V shed 5 bases and J 6 bases; nucleotides not matched to a gene: 1. Study-level findings and limits: The pre-infection memory compartment contained some responding clones, suggesting cross-reactive memory joined. Mainly CM and EM harbored the contracting CD4+ clones; mainly EMRA harbored the CD8+ ones. The authors left the SARS-CoV-2 specificity of second-wave clones peaking on day 37 unconfirmed.

In this sample, this clonotype turned up a few times. Antigen: not known. The sequenced material came from PBMCs or a T cell subset sorted from them (not recorded which). This rearrangement joins TRBV12-3 or TRBV12-4 to TRBJ2-1, with 10 bases lining up with TRBD2. This clonotype was sampled from an adult woman who had mild COVID-19 (a few samples of this study predate the infection). Cell type and time point are not known. In DNA, the CDR3 is TGTGCCAGCAGTCAGCGGGGGGGCAATGAGCAGTTCTTC. Its protein product is CASSQRGGNEQFF.